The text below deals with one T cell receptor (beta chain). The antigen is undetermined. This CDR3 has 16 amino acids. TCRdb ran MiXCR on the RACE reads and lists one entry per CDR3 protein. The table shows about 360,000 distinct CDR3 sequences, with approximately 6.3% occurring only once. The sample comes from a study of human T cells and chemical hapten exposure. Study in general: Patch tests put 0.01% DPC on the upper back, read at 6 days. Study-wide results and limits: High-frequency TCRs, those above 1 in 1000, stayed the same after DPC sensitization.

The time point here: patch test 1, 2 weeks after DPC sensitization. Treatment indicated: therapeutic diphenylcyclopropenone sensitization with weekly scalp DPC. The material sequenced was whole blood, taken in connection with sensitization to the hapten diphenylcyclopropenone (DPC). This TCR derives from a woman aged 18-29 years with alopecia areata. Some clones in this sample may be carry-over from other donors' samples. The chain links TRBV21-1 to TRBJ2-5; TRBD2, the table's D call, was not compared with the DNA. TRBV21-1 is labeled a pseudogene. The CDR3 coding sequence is TGTGCCAGCAGCAAAGCAGAAGCGGGGGGGCAAGAGACCCAGTACTTC. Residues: CASSKAEAGGQETQYF.